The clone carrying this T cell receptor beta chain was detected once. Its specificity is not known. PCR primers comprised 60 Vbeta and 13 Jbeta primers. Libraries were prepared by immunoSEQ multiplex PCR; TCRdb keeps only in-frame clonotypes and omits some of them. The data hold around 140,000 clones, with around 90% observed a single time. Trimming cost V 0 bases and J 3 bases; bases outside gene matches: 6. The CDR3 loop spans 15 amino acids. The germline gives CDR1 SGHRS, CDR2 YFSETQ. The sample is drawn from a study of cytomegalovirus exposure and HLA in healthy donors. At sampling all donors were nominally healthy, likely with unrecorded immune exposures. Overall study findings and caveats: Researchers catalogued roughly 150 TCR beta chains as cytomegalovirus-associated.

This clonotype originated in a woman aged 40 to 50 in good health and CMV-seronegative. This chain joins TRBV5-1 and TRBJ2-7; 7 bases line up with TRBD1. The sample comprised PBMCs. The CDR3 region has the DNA TGCGCCAGCAGCTTGGTCACAGGGGCGCTCTACGAGCAGTACTTC. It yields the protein CASSLVTGALYEQYF.